This passage covers 22 T cell receptor beta chains from one sample sequenced in a study of beta chain features in type 1 diabetes. Expressed TCRB transcripts were sequenced, since all the RNA that had been isolated was reverse transcribed. Assay used: immunoSEQ multiplex PCR; TCRdb lists only in-frame clones, some missing. The sample carries 600,000 to 700,000 clones, roughly 13% recorded once. Antigens for these TCRs are unknown. Overall study results and limits: In every one of the four CD4+ subsets, TCRB CDR3s were moderately but significantly shorter in Type 1 diabetes patients.

The specimen was naive CD4+ T cells from blood. The source of these receptors is a man between 18 and 29 years old with type 1 diabetes.

This clone was found a few times. This sample also contains other DNA sequences that code for the same CDR3. The CDR3 protein is CASSLEGGNTIYF. CDR3 sequence (DNA): TGCGCCAGCAGCTTGGAAGGGGGAAACACCATATATTTT. This chain uses TRBV5-1 with TRBJ1-3, with D unclear. This CDR3 region has 13 residues. Germline CDR1 reads SGHRS; CDR2 reads YFSETQ. V was pared by 0 bases and J by 4 bases, with 5 bases between.

This sequence joins TRBV30 and TRBJ2-3, with D maybe TRBD2 (6 bases). Germline V gene data show CDR1 as GTSNPN and CDR2 as SVGIG (reference sequence). V gave up 3 bases and J gave up 2 bases, with 15 bases separating them. The CDR3 is 15 residues long. CDR3 in DNA: TGTGCCTGGAGGTACATTAGCGGACTCACAGATACGCAGTATTTT. As protein: CAWRYISGLTDTQYF.

This clone was counted only a few times. This chain uses TRBV4-1 with TRBJ2-7; no definite D call. V was pared by 1 base and J by 3 bases, with 7 bases between. The CDR3 length is 13 residues. From germline, CDR1 is MGHRA and CDR2 YSYEKL. In nucleotides, the CDR3 is TGCGCCAGCAGCCAAGCCGGAATCTACGAGCAGTACTTC. Translation gives CASSQAGIYEQYF.

This clone was picked up a small number of times. The J gene is TRBJ2-3, the V gene TRBV29-1; 11 nucleotides agree with TRBD2. Looked up from germline, CDR1 is SQVTM and CDR2 is ANQGSEA. This CDR3 region has 16 residues. Unmatched junction bases numbered 8, after V lost 3 bases and J lost 3 bases. The CDR3 loop is CSVDFLAGGSTDTQYF. The CDR3 coding sequence is TGCAGCGTTGACTTCCTAGCGGGGGGCTCTACAGATACGCAGTATTTT.

This clone was detected a few times. The CDR3 coding sequence is TGTGCCAGCAGTTACCAGACAGGGGGAGGAAATGAGCAGTTCTTC. Amino acids: CASSYQTGGGNEQFF. The chain is built from TRBV6-6 and TRBJ2-1; 9 bases are shared with TRBD1. The CDR3 is made up of 15 amino acids. Germline-derived CDR1 and CDR2 are MNHNY and SVGAGI (reference sequence). V gave up 2 bases and J gave up 7 bases; unmatched junction bases: 6.

J is TRBJ1-2 and V is TRBV6-5; a possible D gene is TRBD1 (5 bases). CDR1 and CDR2 from the germline V gene are MNHEY and SVGAGI. CDR3 size: 15 residues. V dropped 0 bases and J dropped 5 bases, with 13 bases sitting between them. Here the CDR3 reads CASSYSSPGTYGYTF. The CDR3 bases are TGTGCCAGCAGTTACTCGAGCCCAGGGACTTATGGCTACACCTTC.

This clone occurred a few times. The chain recombines TRBV18 with TRBJ2-2, with D perhaps matching TRBD1 (6 bases). The V end was cut by 1 base, the J end by 4 bases, with 13 bases between. The germline CDR1 and CDR2 sequences are KGHSH and LQKENI. The CDR3 spans 16 residues. Here the CDR3 DNA reads TGTGCCAGCTCACCACAAGGACAGACGACCACCGGGGAGCTGTTTTTT. Encoded protein: CASSPQGQTTTGELFF.

This clone appeared a few times. The same CDR3 is also encoded by other DNA sequences in this sample. This chain joins TRBV29-1 and TRBJ2-6; 9 bases align to TRBD1. Germline V lookup: CDR1 SQVTM, CDR2 ANQGSEA. This CDR3 spans 17 amino acids. The V gene end was trimmed by 0 bases and the J gene end by 4 bases; junction bases not matched to a gene: 7. CDR3 amino acids: CSVEDGQGLEGANVLTF. The CDR3, as DNA: TGCAGCGTTGAAGATGGACAGGGGCTAGAGGGGGCCAACGTCCTGACTTTC.

The gene calls are TRBV30 and TRBJ2-1, with D maybe TRBD2 (6 bases). Deletions cut 0 bases from V and 9 bases from J, with 12 bases between. CDR1 is GTSNPN, CDR2 SVGIG, per germline (reference sequence). The CDR3 sequence is 13 residues long. The CDR3 spells CAWSVGTGGEQFF. The CDR3 DNA reads as TGTGCCTGGAGTGTAGGGACCGGGGGTGAGCAGTTCTTC.

This clone was observed a few times. The rearrangement joins TRBV4-1 to TRBJ1-5; D is perhaps TRBD1 (6 bases). Per the germline V gene, CDR1 is MGHRA and CDR2 is YSYEKL. V shed 5 bases and J shed 0 bases, with 11 bases lying between them. The CDR3 runs to 15 residues. The CDR3: CASSVGQLSNQPQHF. The CDR3 nucleotides read TGCGCCAGCAGCGTAGGACAGCTTAGCAATCAGCCCCAGCATTTT.

V usage is TRBV27 and J usage is TRBJ1-2; TRBD1 matches at 10 bases. Germline V lookup: CDR1 MNHEY, CDR2 SMNVEV (reference sequence). The length of the CDR3 is 16 residues. The V gene end was trimmed by 2 bases and the J gene end by 5 bases; junction bases not matched to a gene: 8. The CDR3 sequence is CASSLRQGQGYYGYTF. The DNA of the CDR3 is TGTGCCAGCAGTTTACGGCAGGGACAGGGGTATTATGGCTACACCTTC.

This chain links TRBV7-9 with TRBJ1-2, with a weak D call TRBD1 (5 bases). The V end was cut by 3 bases, the J end by 10 bases, with 27 bases between. CDR1 and CDR2 (germline): SEHNR, FQNEAQ (reference sequence). The CDR3 has 17 residues. CDR3 bases: TGTGCCAGCAGCTTCCCCGCGGGGGAAAATGTGGGTTCAGTCTACACCTTC. This gives the protein CASSFPAGENVGSVYTF.

In this sample, this clone turned up a few times. The chain combines TRBV6-5 with TRBJ1-1; D is uncertain. This CDR3 comprises 14 residues. Germline V gives CDR1 MNHEY, CDR2 SVGAGI. Trimming pared 2 bases from V and 8 bases from J, leaving 15 bases between. CDR3 bases: TGTGCCAGCAGTTACCTACCCGCCGGGAGGGAAGCTTTCTTT. Translated, it gives CASSYLPAGREAFF.

In its sample, this clone was seen a few times. Different DNA sequences within this sample yield the same CDR3. The gene calls are TRBV30 and TRBJ1-1; 8 bases line up with TRBD1. CDR1 and CDR2 (germline): GTSNPN, SVGIG (reference sequence). V dropped 2 bases and J dropped 1; count of bases not matched to a gene: 0. This CDR3 has 13 residues. The CDR3 here is CAWSTGGNTEAFF. In DNA, the CDR3 is TGTGCCTGGAGTACAGGGGGGAACACTGAAGCTTTCTTT.

The V gene is TRBV2, the J gene TRBJ2-2; unclear D gene. This CDR3 spans 13 amino acids. Per the germline V gene, CDR1 is SNHLY and CDR2 is FYNNEI. V lost 3 bases to trimming and J lost 5 bases, with 7 bases between them. The DNA of the CDR3 is TGTGCCAGCAGTGAGAGGATTACCGGGGAGCTGTTTTTT. Translating it yields CASSERITGELFF. Supplemented by reference TRBV2 and TRBJ2-2, the full variable domain reads EPEVTQTPSHQVTQMGQEVILRCVPISNHLYFYWYRQILGQKVEFLVSFYNNEISEKSEIFDDQFSVERPDGSNFTLKIRSTKLEDSAMYFCASSERITGELFFGEGSRLTVL.

The chain couples TRBV15 to TRBJ2-5, with 9 bases lining up with TRBD1. Germline V gene lookup returns CDR1 LNHNV and CDR2 YYDKDF (reference sequence). J gave up 4 bases and V 1 base, and 4 bases lay outside the gene matches. This CDR3 spans 15 amino acids. In nucleotides, the CDR3 is TGTGCCACCAGCAGAGCCGACAGGGGGGGAGAGACCCAGTACTTC. Amino acids: CATSRADRGGETQYF.

The chain employs TRBV30 and TRBJ2-7; 10 bases map to TRBD1. V lost 5 bases to trimming and J lost 5 bases; unmatched junction nucleotides: 9. The germline gives CDR1 GTSNPN, CDR2 SVGIG (reference sequence). This CDR3 has 14 amino acids. The CDR3 DNA follows: TGTGCCTGGGAAACCCGGGACAGGGGACACGAGCAGTACTTC. It encodes CAWETRDRGHEQYF.

This chain connects TRBV30 to TRBJ2-1; tentative D call: TRBD1 (6 bases). Germline-derived CDR1 and CDR2 are GTSNPN and SVGIG (reference sequence). This CDR3 is built from 12 residues. V was pared by 5 bases and J by 5 bases, with 10 bases between. The CDR3 is CAWCRDNNEQFF. In nucleotides, the CDR3 is TGTGCCTGGTGCCGGGACAACAATGAGCAGTTCTTC.

The chain recombines TRBV29-1 with TRBJ1-4; weak D call: TRBD1 (5 bases). Deletions cut 6 bases from V and 7 bases from J, with 21 bases between. Per the germline V gene, CDR1 is SQVTM and CDR2 is ANQGSEA. CDR3 size: 15 residues. The CDR3 nucleotides are TGCAGCGTCTCCGGGACCCCGGGAGAGAGTGAAAAACTGTTTTTT. This sequence encodes CSVSGTPGESEKLFF.

The chain recombines TRBV9 with TRBJ2-5; the D gene is possibly TRBD1 (7 bases). The CDR3 contains 16 residues. Trimming cost V 4 bases and J 4 bases, with 20 bases left between them. Per germline, CDR1 SGDLS and CDR2 YYNGEE. CDR3 nucleotides: TGTGCCAGCAGCCCTGAGGGGGCTACCGGGGGAGAGACCCAGTACTTC. Amino acids: CASSPEGATGGETQYF.

The rearrangement joins TRBV7-8 to TRBJ1-3; 7 bases map to TRBD1. The CDR3 is 16 residues long. Germline lookup yields CDR1 SGHVS and CDR2 FQNEAQ. V trimming: 2 bases; J trimming: 2 bases; junction bases outside the gene matches: 6. In DNA, the CDR3 is TGTGCCAGCAGCTTAACTACAGGGGTCCCTGGAAACACCATATATTTT. It yields the protein CASSLTTGVPGNTIYF.

The chain links TRBV5-6 to TRBJ1-6; D gene ambiguous. V lost 0 bases and J 8 bases, leaving 6 bases between the germline ends. In germline, CDR1 is SGHDT, CDR2 YYEEEE. CDR3 length: 13 residues. Here the CDR3 DNA reads TGTGCCAGCAGCTTGGCCGGGGATTCACCCCTCCACTTT. It yields the protein CASSLAGDSPLHF.